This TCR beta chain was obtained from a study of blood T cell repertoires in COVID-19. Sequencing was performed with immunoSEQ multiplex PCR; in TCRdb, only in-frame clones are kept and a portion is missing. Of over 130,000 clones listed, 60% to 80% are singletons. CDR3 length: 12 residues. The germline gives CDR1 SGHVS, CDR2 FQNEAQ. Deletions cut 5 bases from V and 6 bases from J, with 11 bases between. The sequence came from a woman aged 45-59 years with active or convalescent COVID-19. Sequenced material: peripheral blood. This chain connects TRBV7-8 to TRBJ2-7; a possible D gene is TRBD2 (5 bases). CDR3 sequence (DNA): TGTGCCAGCAGCCCGAGCGGCTTCGAGCAGTACTTC. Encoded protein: CASSPSGFEQYF.